The T cell receptor beta chain described here comes from a study of shared clonotypes between healthy human individuals. Under the authors' procedure: In the immunoSEQ data, sequences were junction-only and lacked quality scores, so filtering differed. Measured with immunoSEQ multiplex PCR; TCRdb has only the in-frame clones, and not every one. The V and J calls and the clone size are those of that table, but D and trimming were determined from the DNA. The sample has roughly 450,000 clones, roughly 78% seen once. CDR1 is KGHSH, CDR2 LQKENI, per germline. The CDR3 sequence is 13 residues long. V trimming: 3 bases; J trimming: 4 bases; junction bases outside the gene matches: 0. In its sample, this clone was seen once.

The sequenced sample consisted of PBMCs. The rearrangement joins TRBV18 to TRBJ1-5; 7 bases map to TRBD1. The sequence was collected from a middle-aged woman in good health. Some clones in this sample may be carry-over from other donors' samples. CDR3 in amino acids: CASSPGQNQPQHF. The CDR3 DNA sequence: TGTGCCAGCTCACCGGGACAGAATCAGCCCCAGCATTTT.